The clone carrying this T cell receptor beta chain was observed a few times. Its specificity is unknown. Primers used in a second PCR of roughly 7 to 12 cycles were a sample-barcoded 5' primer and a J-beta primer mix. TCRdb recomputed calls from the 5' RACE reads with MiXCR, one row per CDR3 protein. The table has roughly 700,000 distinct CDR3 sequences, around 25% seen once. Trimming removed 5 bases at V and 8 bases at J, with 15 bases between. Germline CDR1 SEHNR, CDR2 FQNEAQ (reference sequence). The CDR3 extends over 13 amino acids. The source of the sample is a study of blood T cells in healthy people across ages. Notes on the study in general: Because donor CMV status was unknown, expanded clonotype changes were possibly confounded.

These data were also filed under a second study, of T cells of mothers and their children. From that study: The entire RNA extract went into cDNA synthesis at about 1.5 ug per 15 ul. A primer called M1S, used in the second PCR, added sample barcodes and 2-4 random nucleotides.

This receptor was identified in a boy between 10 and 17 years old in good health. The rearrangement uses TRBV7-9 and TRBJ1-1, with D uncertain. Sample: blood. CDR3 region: CASSPDEHSEAFF. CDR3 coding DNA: TGTGCCAGCAGCCCGGACGAGCATAGCGAAGCTTTCTTT. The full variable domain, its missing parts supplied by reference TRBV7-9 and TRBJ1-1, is DTGVSQNPRHKITKRGQNVTFRCDPISEHNRLYWYRQTLGQGPEFLTYFQNEAQLEKSRLLSDRFSAERPKGSFSTLEIQRTEQGDSAMYLCASSPDEHSEAFFGQGTRLTVV.